The source of this T cell receptor beta chain is a study of T cells in Graves' hyperthyroidism and ophthalmopathy. On the study more broadly: Peripheral blood specimens were obtained at initial diagnosis, prior to any treatment.

This CDR3 is 14 amino acids long. Germline CDR1 LGHNA, CDR2 YSLEER. V shed 1 base and J shed 16 bases, with 20 bases lying between them. Regarding the study as a whole: Most thyroid-expanded clonotypes above 0.001 were also found in blood.

TCR beta CDR3 regions were amplified from RNA transcripts. The primer set for the first-round RT-PCR of the TCR CDR3 was HTBI. TCRdb recomputed calls from the multiplex PCR reads with MiXCR, one row per CDR3 protein. The table includes around 700,000 distinct CDR3 sequences, around 40% detected once. Fresh 10 ml peripheral blood yielded PBMCs. As concerns this clonotype: The antigen remains undetermined.

Sequencing was carried out using blood. The chain joins TRBV4-3 to TRBJ1-5, with D perhaps TRBD1 (5 bases). The TCR was taken from a woman between 40 and 55 years old with Graves' hyperthyroidism. This chain's CDR3 is CASSQGYGTGPEHF. The CDR3 DNA reads as TGCGCCAGCAGCCAAGGGTATGGGACCGGCCCCGAACATTTT.